These T cell receptor beta chains were read from a single sample in a study of early T cells in non-severe SARS-CoV-2 infection. TCRdb fed the 5' RACE reads into MiXCR, producing one record per CDR3 protein. The table shows some 81,000 distinct CDR3 sequences, with around 17% occurring only once. Sample: whole blood. Receptors were obtained from an adult who was a healthcare worker with PCR-confirmed SARS-CoV-2 infection or an uninfected control (not recorded which). Both conserved end residues are part of each CDR3. The D gene is left open where the match is weak. Expanded clones get a size class; other rows say once, few or many, or leave the size out.

D: -
V: TRBV6-2/TRBV6-3
size: few
J: TRBJ1-2
CDR3: CATRKSGGLDGYTF
DNA: TGTGCCACCAGAAAGTCCGGGGGGTTGGATGGCTACACCTTC

D: -
V: TRBV27
size: -
J: TRBJ1-1
CDR3: CASRPGGRGEGTEAFF
DNA: TGTGCCAGCAGACCCGGGGGCAGGGGAGAGGGCACTGAAGCTTTCTTT

D: -
V: TRBV5-1
size: -
J: TRBJ2-5
CDR3: CASSWETGETQYF
DNA: TGCGCCAGCAGCTGGGAGACGGGTGAGACCCAGTACTTC

D: -
V: TRBV7-9
size: -
J: TRBJ2-2
CDR3: CASSLLPGHPTGELFF
DNA: TGTGCCAGCAGCTTACTACCAGGGCATCCAACCGGGGAGCTGTTTTTT

D: -
V: TRBV12-3/TRBV12-4
size: -
J: TRBJ1-5
CDR3: CASSAYRDSNQPQHF
DNA: TGTGCCAGCAGTGCCTACAGGGATAGCAATCAGCCCCAGCATTTT

D: -
V: TRBV6-2/TRBV6-3
size: -
J: TRBJ2-2
CDR3: CASSYSGFDGELFF
DNA: TGTGCCAGCAGTTACTCAGGGTTCGACGGGGAGCTGTTTTTT

D: -
V: TRBV29-1
size: -
J: TRBJ2-5
CDR3: CSVECRDEWDAQYF
DNA: TGCAGCGTTGAATGCCGGGACGAGTGGGACGCCCAGTACTTC

D: TRBD1
V: TRBV12-3/TRBV12-4
size: -
J: TRBJ1-1
CDR3: CASSFQGQKNTEAFF
DNA: TGTGCCAGCAGTTTTCAGGGACAGAAAAACACTGAAGCTTTCTTT

D: -
V: TRBV18
size: -
J: TRBJ2-1
CDR3: CASSPPGMSYNEQFF
DNA: TGTGCCAGCTCACCCCCGGGAATGTCCTACAATGAGCAGTTCTTC

D: -
V: TRBV29-1
size: few
J: TRBJ2-6
CDR3: CSVYGPTAGANVLTF
DNA: TGCAGCGTCTACGGACCGACCGCTGGGGCCAACGTCCTGACTTTC

D: -
V: TRBV7-9
size: few
J: TRBJ1-6
CDR3: CASSPYGNSPLHF
DNA: TGTGCCAGCAGCCCTTACGGTAATTCACCCCTCCACTTT

D: TRBD1
V: TRBV13
size: -
J: TRBJ2-1
CDR3: CASGQSSYNEQFF
DNA: TGTGCCTCGGGACAGAGCTCCTACAATGAGCAGTTCTTC

D: -
V: TRBV24-1
size: few
J: TRBJ2-1
CDR3: CATSTYAREQFF
DNA: TGTGCCACCAGTACGTATGCGCGTGAGCAGTTCTTC

D: TRBD1
V: TRBV29-1
size: many
J: TRBJ1-1
CDR3: CSVQTGIHTEAFF
DNA: TGCAGCGTACAGACAGGGATCCACACTGAAGCTTTCTTT

D: -
V: TRBV27
size: -
J: TRBJ2-2
CDR3: CASSLYAASSGTGELFF
DNA: TGTGCCAGCAGTCTATACGCGGCTTCAAGCGGGACCGGGGAGCTGTTTTTT

D: TRBD1
V: TRBV19
size: -
J: TRBJ2-7
CDR3: CASSAGTGLSYEQYF
DNA: TGTGCCAGTAGTGCTGGGACAGGACTTTCCTACGAGCAGTACTTC

D: -
V: TRBV29-1
size: -
J: TRBJ1-2
CDR3: CSAGDSPGYGYTF
DNA: TGCAGCGCGGGGGATTCTCCGGGCTATGGCTACACCTTC

D: TRBD2
V: TRBV2
size: few
J: TRBJ2-3
CDR3: CATPPDSGKDTQYF
DNA: TGTGCCACCCCCCCTGATAGCGGGAAAGATACGCAGTATTTT

D: TRBD1
V: TRBV7-3
size: few
J: TRBJ2-7
CDR3: CASSPTGAPSYEQYF
DNA: TGTGCCAGCAGCCCCACAGGGGCTCCCAGTTACGAGCAGTACTTC

D: -
V: TRBV29-1
size: -
J: TRBJ2-5
CDR3: CSVDGGLRETQYF
DNA: TGCAGCGTTGACGGGGGCTTACGGGAGACCCAGTACTTC

D: -
V: TRBV10-2
size: few
J: TRBJ1-2
CDR3: CASSEISNYGYTF
DNA: TGCGCCAGCAGTGAGATCAGTAACTATGGCTACACCTTC

D: -
V: TRBV29-1
size: many
J: TRBJ1-1
CDR3: CSVERGDTEAFF
DNA: TGCAGCGTTGAAAGGGGGGACACTGAAGCTTTCTTT

D: -
V: TRBV6-5
size: -
J: TRBJ2-5
CDR3: CASSYSPLRRGSETQYF
DNA: TGTGCCAGCAGTTACTCACCCCTGCGACGGGGCAGTGAGACCCAGTACTTC

D: -
V: TRBV7-6
size: few
J: TRBJ2-2
CDR3: CASSLVRPSNTGELFF
DNA: TGTGCCAGCAGCTTAGTGCGGCCCTCGAACACCGGGGAGCTGTTTTTT

D: -
V: TRBV15
size: -
J: TRBJ2-1
CDR3: CATSRDPASVSYNEQFF
DNA: TGTGCCACCAGCAGAGATCCGGCTAGCGTCTCCTACAATGAGCAGTTCTTC

D: -
V: TRBV24-1
size: -
J: TRBJ2-2
CDR3: CATSLGRQGGTGELFF
DNA: TGTGCCACCAGTCTCGGAAGACAGGGAGGCACCGGGGAGCTGTTTTTT

D: TRBD2
V: TRBV12-3/TRBV12-4
size: few
J: TRBJ2-1
CDR3: CASSSSGSYNEQFF
DNA: TGTGCCAGCAGTTCTAGCGGGTCCTACAATGAGCAGTTCTTC

D: -
V: TRBV29-1
size: many
J: TRBJ2-5
CDR3: CSVVGPEKGETQYF
DNA: TGCAGCGTTGTGGGACCGGAAAAGGGGGAGACCCAGTACTTC

D: -
V: TRBV13
size: many
J: TRBJ2-2
CDR3: CASSGGNTGELFF
DNA: TGTGCCAGCAGCGGTGGAAACACCGGGGAGCTGTTTTTT

D: -
V: TRBV10-3
size: -
J: TRBJ2-5
CDR3: CAISERETQYF
DNA: TGTGCCATCAGTGAGAGGGAGACCCAGTACTTC

D: TRBD1
V: TRBV5-1
size: -
J: TRBJ1-1
CDR3: CASTPDRAGTEAFF
DNA: TGCGCCAGCACCCCGGACAGGGCGGGCACTGAAGCTTTCTTT

D: -
V: TRBV5-1
size: few
J: TRBJ2-5
CDR3: CASSLEVDPSETQYF
DNA: TGCGCCAGCAGCTTGGAGGTTGACCCGTCGGAGACCCAGTACTTC

D: -
V: TRBV4-1
size: -
J: TRBJ2-7
CDR3: CASSQEEWSAGVYEQYF
DNA: TGCGCCAGCAGCCAAGAGGAATGGTCGGCAGGGGTCTACGAGCAGTACTTC

D: -
V: TRBV6-6
size: few
J: TRBJ2-7
CDR3: CASSLNPTEGEQYF
DNA: TGTGCCAGCAGTCTCAACCCGACTGAAGGCGAGCAGTACTTC

D: -
V: TRBV12-2
size: many
J: TRBJ2-1
CDR3: CASRMRPGQGVSGRVSEQFF
DNA: TGTGCAAGTCGCATGAGACCCGGACAGGGGGTTAGCGGGAGAGTTAGTGAGCAGTTCTTC

D: -
V: TRBV25-1
size: -
J: TRBJ2-1
CDR3: CASTWGSNEQFF
DNA: TGTGCCAGCACCTGGGGCTCCAATGAGCAGTTCTTC

D: -
V: TRBV28
size: -
J: TRBJ2-7
CDR3: CASSGDGTYEQYF
DNA: TGTGCCAGCAGTGGGGACGGAACCTACGAGCAGTACTTC

D: TRBD2
V: TRBV28
size: few
J: TRBJ2-7
CDR3: CASSSSGGLYEQYF
DNA: TGTGCCAGCAGTAGTAGCGGGGGACTCTACGAGCAGTACTTC

D: -
V: TRBV19
size: many
J: TRBJ2-1
CDR3: CASSIRQVRDEQFF
DNA: TGTGCCAGTAGTATCCGACAGGTCCGCGATGAGCAGTTCTTC

D: -
V: TRBV2
size: many
J: TRBJ2-3
CDR3: CASSVQGQTDTQYF
DNA: TGTGCCAGCAGTGTACAGGGCCAAACAGATACGCAGTATTTT

D: -
V: TRBV2
size: few
J: TRBJ1-4
CDR3: CASSYTGLDEKLFF
DNA: TGTGCCAGCAGCTATACAGGGTTGGATGAAAAACTGTTTTTT

D: TRBD2
V: TRBV10-2
size: -
J: TRBJ2-7
CDR3: CASSEYWGGDYEQYF
DNA: TGCGCCAGCAGTGAGTACTGGGGGGGGGACTACGAGCAGTACTTC

D: TRBD1
V: TRBV20-1
size: few
J: TRBJ1-1
CDR3: CSARADRGVEAFF
DNA: TGCAGTGCTAGGGCCGACAGGGGGGTGGAAGCTTTCTTT

D: TRBD1
V: TRBV7-2
size: -
J: TRBJ1-6
CDR3: CASSSTGTGQFPSSPLHF
DNA: TGTGCCAGCAGCTCGACCGGGACAGGTCAATTTCCCTCTTCACCCCTCCACTTT

D: TRBD2
V: TRBV3-1
size: few
J: TRBJ2-1
CDR3: CASSSIAGAYNEQFF
DNA: TGTGCCAGCAGCTCTATAGCGGGGGCTTACAATGAGCAGTTCTTC

D: -
V: TRBV11-3
size: few
J: TRBJ1-6
CDR3: CASSPLQGVGSPLHF
DNA: TGTGCCAGCAGCCCTTTACAGGGCGTCGGGTCACCCCTCCACTTT

D: -
V: TRBV20-1
size: few
J: TRBJ2-4
CDR3: CSAPPPGEGNIQYF
DNA: TGCAGTGCTCCTCCGCCAGGGGAGGGAAACATTCAGTACTTC

D: TRBD1
V: TRBV5-1
size: few
J: TRBJ2-7
CDR3: CASSGVDRGVSYEQYF
DNA: TGCGCCAGCAGCGGGGTGGACAGGGGAGTATCCTACGAGCAGTACTTC

D: TRBD1
V: TRBV6-6
size: -
J: TRBJ2-1
CDR3: CASSYTPGQRYENEQFF
DNA: TGTGCCAGCAGTTACACCCCGGGACAGAGGTACGAGAATGAGCAGTTCTTC

D: TRBD2
V: TRBV7-3
size: few
J: TRBJ2-1
CDR3: CASSLNGLAGGNEQFF
DNA: TGTGCCAGCAGCCTAAATGGCCTAGCGGGAGGCAATGAGCAGTTCTTC

D: TRBD1
V: TRBV30
size: few
J: TRBJ1-6
CDR3: CASQGDSPLHF
DNA: TGTGCCTCCCAGGGGGATTCACCCCTCCACTTT

D: -
V: TRBV5-5
size: few
J: TRBJ2-2
CDR3: CASSLSPIYGELFF
DNA: TGTGCCAGCAGCTTGAGCCCTATCTACGGGGAGCTGTTTTTT

D: -
V: TRBV27
size: -
J: TRBJ2-1
CDR3: CASSFVFSYANEQFF
DNA: TGTGCCAGCAGTTTCGTATTCTCCTATGCCAATGAGCAGTTCTTC